The clone carrying this T cell receptor (beta chain) showed up just once. What it binds is unknown. This CDR3 has 17 residues. Trimming at V came to 4 bases and at J to 6 bases, leaving 15 bases not matched to a gene. The germline V gene encodes CDR1 LGHNA and CDR2 YSLEER. The PCR had 60 Vbeta and 13 Jbeta primers. Sequenced by immunoSEQ multiplex PCR; TCRdb stores in-frame clones only, minus some. The table includes 150,000 to 200,000 clones, roughly 77% detected once. The data were obtained in a study of cytomegalovirus exposure and HLA in healthy donors. General observations from the study: Rare TCR sequences predominated, though certain public TCRs were found in many donors.

The sequenced material came from PBMCs. The J gene is TRBJ2-3, the V gene TRBV4-3, with TRBD2 identical over 8 bases. This TCR was recovered from a woman aged 45-65 years in good health and CMV-seronegative. As DNA, the CDR3 is TGCGCCAGCAGCCCACTGAGCCGGCCGTCGGGAGGGGATACGCAGTATTTT. This translates into CASSPLSRPSGGDTQYF.